The 5 T cell receptor beta chains reported below all come from one sample, sequenced in a study of blood T cell repertoires in COVID-19. Repertoires were generated with immunoSEQ multiplex PCR, while TCRdb's copy carries only in-frame clones and drops some. The table lists about 38,000 clones, nearly 90% of them singletons. The source material was peripheral blood. Receptors were obtained from a man aged 55 to 70 with active or convalescent COVID-19.

This chain joins TRBV28 and TRBJ1-4; D is ambiguous. The V end lost 6 bases, the J end lost 5 bases, and 16 bases lay between the germline ends. This CDR3 has 15 amino acids. The germline V gene encodes CDR1 MDHEN and CDR2 SYDVKM. The CDR3 protein is CASSPPGRGNEKLFF. DNA of the CDR3: TGTGCCAGCAGCCCTCCGGGCCGAGGGAATGAAAAACTGTTTTTT.

The chain has TRBV5-5 and TRBJ2-7; 10 nucleotides match TRBD2. This CDR3 spans 16 amino acids. The V gene end was trimmed by 0 bases and the J gene end by 3 bases; junction bases not matched to a gene: 6. Per the germline V gene, CDR1 is SGHKS and CDR2 is YYEKEE (reference sequence). This chain's CDR3 is CASSLGLAGAIYEQYF. The DNA of the CDR3 is TGTGCCAGCAGCTTGGGTCTAGCGGGGGCAATCTACGAGCAGTACTTC. Full variable domain (missing parts from reference TRBV5-5 and TRBJ2-7): DAGVTQSPTHLIKTRGQQVTLRCSPISGHKSVSWYQQVLGQGPQFIFQYYEKEERGRGNFPDRFSARQFPNYSSELNVNALLLGDSALYLCASSLGLAGAIYEQYFGPGTRLTVT.

The genes are TRBV7-3 and TRBJ2-6; 8 bases line up with TRBD2. The CDR3 loop spans 18 amino acids. V trimming: 2 bases; J trimming: 0 bases; junction bases outside the gene matches: 6. The germline V gene encodes CDR1 SGHTA and CDR2 FQGTGA. The CDR3 region has the DNA TGTGCCAGCAGCTTATTTGCGGGGGGCCTCTCTGGGGCCAACGTCCTGACTTTC. This translates into CASSLFAGGLSGANVLTF.

The gene calls are TRBV4-1 and TRBJ1-1, with D uncertain. The germline V gene encodes CDR1 MGHRA and CDR2 YSYEKL. Trimming removed 0 bases from V and 10 bases from J, with 12 bases in between. The CDR3 sequence is 13 residues long. The CDR3 sequence: CASSQDFVGRAFF. The CDR3 DNA is TGCGCCAGCAGCCAAGATTTTGTTGGGAGAGCTTTCTTT.

V gene TRBV7-3 combines with J gene TRBJ1-2; TRBD1 agrees at 9 bases. With V trimmed by 2 bases and J by 4 bases, 2 bases remained unmatched. Germline V gene sequence: CDR1 SGHTA, CDR2 FQGTGA. The CDR3 is made up of 14 amino acids. The CDR3, as DNA: TGTGCCAGCAGCTTAGGGGGACAGGGCTATGGCTACACCTTC. This translates into CASSLGGQGYGYTF.